This T cell receptor (beta chain) was obtained from a study of OX40 agonist ivuxolimab in advanced cancers. In the study overall: Patients got intravenous ivuxolimab at 0.01 to 10 mg/kg every 2 weeks. Partial responses occurred in three patients (one hepatocellular carcinoma, two cutaneous melanoma). Study results and caveats: Normalized expansion of T-cell clones was also low for some nonresponders.

On this clone itself: No antigen is known for it.

Repertoires were generated with immunoSEQ multiplex PCR, while TCRdb's copy carries only in-frame clones and drops some. The data hold some 98,000 clones, with roughly 80% observed a single time. Sample: CD4+ or CD8+ T cells sorted from blood, taken in a trial of the OX40 agonist ivuxolimab. This clonotype originated in an adult with an advanced solid tumor such as melanoma, head and neck, liver or kidney cancer.

CDR3 nucleotides: TGTGCCAGCAGTTTTAGGGGGGGCGGTTGGAATCAGCCCCAGCATTTT. Translation gives CASSFRGGGWNQPQHF. The chain links TRBV28 to TRBJ1-5; tentatively, D is TRBD1 (6 bases). This CDR3 spans 16 amino acids. Germline V gives CDR1 MDHEN, CDR2 SYDVKM. Trimming pared 3 bases from V and 4 bases from J, leaving 16 bases between. Drawing the rest from reference TRBV28 and TRBJ1-5, the complete variable domain is DVKVTQSSRYLVKRTGEKVFLECVQDMDHENMFWYRQDPGLGLRLIYFSYDVKMKEKGDIPEGYSVSREKKERFSLILESASTNQTSMYLCASSFRGGGWNQPQHFGDGTRLSIL.